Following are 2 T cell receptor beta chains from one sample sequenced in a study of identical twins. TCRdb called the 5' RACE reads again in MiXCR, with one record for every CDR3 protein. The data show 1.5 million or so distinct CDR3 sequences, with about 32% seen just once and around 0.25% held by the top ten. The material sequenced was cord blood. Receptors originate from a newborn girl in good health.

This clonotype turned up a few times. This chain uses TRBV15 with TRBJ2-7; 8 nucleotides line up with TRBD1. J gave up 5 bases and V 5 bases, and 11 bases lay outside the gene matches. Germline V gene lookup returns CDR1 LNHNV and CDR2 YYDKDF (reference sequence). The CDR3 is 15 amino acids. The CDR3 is CATSRNDRGSDEQYF. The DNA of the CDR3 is TGTGCCACCAGCCGTAACGACAGGGGTTCCGACGAGCAGTACTTC. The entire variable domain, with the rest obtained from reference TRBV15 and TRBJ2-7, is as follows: DAMVIQNPRYQVTQFGKPVTLSCSQTLNHNVMYWYQQKSSQAPKLLFHYYDKDFNNEADTPDNFQSRRPNTSFCFLDIRSPGLGDTAMYLCATSRNDRGSDEQYFGPGTRLTVT.

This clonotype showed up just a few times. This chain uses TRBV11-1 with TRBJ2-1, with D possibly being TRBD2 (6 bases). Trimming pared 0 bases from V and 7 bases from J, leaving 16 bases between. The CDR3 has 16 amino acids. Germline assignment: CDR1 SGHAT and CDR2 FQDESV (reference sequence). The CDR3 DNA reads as TGTGCCAGCAGCTTAGCGTTTACGGGAGTGGGAAATGAGCAGTTCTTC. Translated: CASSLAFTGVGNEQFF.